A single sample is the source of the 27 T cell receptor beta chains below, sequenced in a study of blood T cells in healthy people across ages. Combining a sample-barcoded 5' primer with a J-beta primer mix, a second PCR ran for roughly 6 to 12 cycles. TCRdb re-analysed the 5' RACE reads in MiXCR, keeping a single row per CDR3 protein. The sample has about 1.8 million distinct CDR3 sequences, around half seen once. Sequenced: blood. The receptors originated from a woman between 40 and 55 years old in good health.

V is TRBV6-1 and J is TRBJ2-7, with 9 nucleotides matching TRBD2. Germline trimming cut 5 bases from V and 0 bases from J; bases unmatched to any gene: 5. Per germline, CDR1 MNHNS and CDR2 SASEGT. The CDR3 loop spans 15 amino acids. This chain's CDR3 is CASSLAGDHSYEQYF. The CDR3, as DNA: TGTGCCAGCAGTTTAGCGGGGGACCACTCCTACGAGCAGTACTTC.

This clonotype was observed a few times. The rearrangement uses TRBV4-1 and TRBJ2-7; 9 bases are shared with TRBD2. Germline assignment: CDR1 MGHRA and CDR2 YSYEKL. The ends lost 2 bases at V and 0 bases at J; junction bases unmatched: 14. This CDR3 comprises 19 residues. The CDR3 loop reads CASSQSLFLAGAGSYEQYF. CDR3 nucleotides: TGCGCCAGCAGCCAATCTCTGTTCTTAGCGGGGGCGGGCTCCTACGAGCAGTACTTC.

In its sample, this clonotype was seen a few times. The V and J genes are TRBV7-3 and TRBJ2-5; 8 bases map to TRBD1. Losses at the gene ends were 1 base for V and 4 bases for J; bases not matched to a gene: 2. Germline V lookup: CDR1 SGHTA, CDR2 FQGTGA. CDR3 length equals 14 residues. CDR3: CASSLIGQGETQYF. For the CDR3, the DNA is TGTGCCAGCAGCTTAATAGGACAGGGAGAGACCCAGTACTTC. Looking up the rest from reference TRBV7-3 and TRBJ2-5 gives the full variable domain: GAGVSQTPSNKVTEKGKYVELRCDPISGHTALYWYRQSLGQGPEFLIYFQGTGAADDSGLPNDRFFAVRPEGSVSTLKIQRTERGDSAVYLCASSLIGQGETQYFGPGTRLLVL.

The chain carries TRBV4-3 and TRBJ1-4, with D hard to call. This CDR3 has 16 residues. Trimming took off 0 bases at V and 4 bases at J, with 12 bases between the two ends. Germline lookup yields CDR1 LGHNA and CDR2 YSLEER. CDR3 amino acids: CASSQDYSSSNEKLFF. CDR3 DNA: TGCGCCAGCAGCCAAGATTACAGTTCAAGTAATGAAAAACTGTTTTTT.

The rearrangement joins TRBV27 to TRBJ1-4; 10 nucleotides match TRBD1. The CDR3 is made up of 16 amino acids. Germline loops: CDR1 MNHEY, CDR2 SMNVEV (reference sequence). V trimming: 4 bases; J trimming: 8 bases; junction bases outside the gene matches: 10. CDR3 in amino acids: CASSSTDRGLEEKLFF. The CDR3 bases are TGTGCCAGCAGTTCGACTGACAGGGGGCTTGAAGAAAAACTGTTTTTT.

The V and J genes are TRBV7-2 and TRBJ2-7, with 8 nucleotides matching TRBD2. V lost 2 bases and J lost 5; bases outside the gene matches: 11. The germline CDR1 and CDR2 sequences are SGHTA and FQGNSA. CDR3 size: 16 residues. The CDR3 sequence is CASSLNPTGGRNEQYF. The CDR3 DNA is TGTGCCAGCAGCTTAAACCCTACGGGGGGGAGAAACGAGCAGTACTTC.

In this sample, this clonotype turned up a few times. The chain uses TRBV24-1 and TRBJ2-1; 7 bases align to TRBD1. Looked up from germline, CDR1 is KGHDR and CDR2 is SFDVKD. Unmatched junction bases numbered 6, after V lost 9 bases and J lost 5 bases. The CDR3 loop spans 13 amino acids. CDR3 amino acids: CATRQGLHNEQFF. DNA for the CDR3: TGTGCCACCCGACAGGGCCTCCACAATGAGCAGTTCTTC.

This clonotype was seen a single time. The chain has TRBV24-1 and TRBJ2-7, with 7 bases aligning to TRBD1. Per the germline V gene, CDR1 is KGHDR and CDR2 is SFDVKD. Trimming at V came to 4 bases and at J to 2 bases, leaving 7 bases not matched to a gene. This CDR3 has 15 amino acids. CDR3 bases: TGTGCCACCAGTGAGAACAGGGGCCTGACCTACGAGCAGTACTTC. Residues: CATSENRGLTYEQYF.

J is TRBJ2-1 and V is TRBV7-2, with D hard to call. Germline CDR1 SGHTA, CDR2 FQGNSA. V gave up 5 bases and J gave up 7 bases, with 9 bases separating them. The CDR3 runs to 12 residues. CDR3 nucleotide sequence: TGTGCCAGCAGCCAAAAGGATAATGAGCAGTTCTTC. Translation gives CASSQKDNEQFF. Together with reference TRBV7-2 and TRBJ2-1, the CDR3 gives the full variable domain: GAGVSQSPSNKVTEKGKDVELRCDPISGHTALYWYRQSLGQGLEFLIYFQGNSAPDKSGLPSDRFSAERTGGSVSTLTIQRTQQEDSAVYLCASSQKDNEQFFGPGTRLTVL.

The chain recombines TRBV13 with TRBJ2-7, with TRBD2 identical over 14 bases. The junction had 2 bases not matched to a gene; V was cut back by 3 bases and J by 4 bases. Germline V gene data show CDR1 as PRHDT and CDR2 as FYEKMQ (reference sequence). The CDR3 has 15 amino acids. CDR3 sequence (DNA): TGTGCCAGCAGCTTGGGACTAGCGGGAGAGTACGAGCAGTACTTC. The encoded protein is CASSLGLAGEYEQYF.

The J gene is TRBJ2-3, the V gene TRBV11-2; D gene uncertain. The CDR3 has 12 residues. V was cut by 8 bases and J by 3 bases, with 9 bases left in between. Germline V lookup: CDR1 SGHAT, CDR2 FQNNGV. CDR3 nucleotides: TGTGCCAGCGCTAGACGGACAGATACGCAGTATTTT. Translating it yields CASARRTDTQYF.

V gene TRBV4-3 combines with J gene TRBJ2-1, with D perhaps TRBD2 (6 bases). The germline V gene encodes CDR1 LGHNA and CDR2 YSLEER. There are 18 residues in the CDR3. V lost 3 bases, J lost 2 bases, and 20 bases lay in between. The CDR3: CASSQDPAGEAAYNEQFF. CDR3 in DNA: TGCGCCAGCAGCCAGGATCCGGCTGGGGAGGCTGCCTACAATGAGCAGTTCTTC.

V gene TRBV29-1 combines with J gene TRBJ2-3; TRBD1 matches at 8 bases. V lost 8 bases, J lost 3 bases, and 4 bases stayed unmatched. In germline, CDR1 is SQVTM, CDR2 ANQGSEA. CDR3 length equals 12 residues. In DNA, the CDR3 is TGCAGCTTGCGGACAGGGACAGATACGCAGTATTTT. Its translation is CSLRTGTDTQYF.

The CDR3 reads CASIPFQGGSYNEQFF. CDR3 sequence (DNA): TGTGCCAGTATCCCATTCCAGGGGGGCTCTTACAATGAGCAGTTCTTC. The J gene is TRBJ2-1, the V gene TRBV5-4; D might be TRBD1 (7 bases). The CDR3 is 16 amino acids. The V gene's germline CDR1 is SGHNT and CDR2 YYREEE (reference sequence). V lost 8 bases and J lost 4, with 22 bases in between.

This rearrangement joins TRBV20-1 to TRBJ2-5, with 8 bases aligning to TRBD1. Germline V lookup: CDR1 DFQATT, CDR2 SNEGSKA (reference sequence). The V segment lost 2 bases and the J segment 2 bases; nucleotides outside the gene matches: 1. CDR3 size: 13 residues. CDR3 loop: CSARNRGQETQYF. CDR3 nucleotides: TGCAGTGCTAGAAACAGGGGGCAAGAGACCCAGTACTTC.

The chain has TRBV5-1 and TRBJ2-3; 14 nucleotides agree with TRBD2. Trimming cost V 4 bases and J 10 bases; bases outside gene matches: 5. The CDR3 totals 14 residues. The germline V gene encodes CDR1 SGHRS and CDR2 YFSETQ. CDR3: CASSAGTSGGSQYF. The CDR3 nucleotides are TGCGCCAGCAGCGCCGGGACTAGCGGGGGCTCGCAGTATTTT. Full variable domain (missing parts from reference TRBV5-1 and TRBJ2-3): KAGVTQTPRYLIKTRGQQVTLSCSPISGHRSVSWYQQTPGQGLQFLFEYFSETQRNKGNFPGRFSGRQFSNSRSEMNVSTLELGDSALYLCASSAGTSGGSQYFGPGTRLTVL.

The chain uses TRBV12-3 or TRBV12-4 and TRBJ2-3; 13 nucleotides align to TRBD2. The CDR3 totals 16 residues. The V segment lost 4 bases and the J segment 4 bases; nucleotides outside the gene matches: 5. CDR3 protein: CASSSPGLAGPDTQYF. CDR3 nucleotide sequence: TGTGCCAGCAGTTCTCCGGGACTAGCGGGGCCAGATACGCAGTATTTT.

This clonotype appeared a few times. The genes are TRBV20-1 and TRBJ2-3; D may match TRBD1 or TRBD2 (5 bases each). This CDR3 has 14 residues. Trimming removed 3 bases from V and 6 bases from J, with 16 bases in between. Germline lookup yields CDR1 DFQATT and CDR2 SNEGSKA (reference sequence). Here the CDR3 reads CSASGLVWGDTQYF. The CDR3 DNA sequence: TGCAGTGCTAGTGGGCTGGTTTGGGGGGATACGCAGTATTTT.

This clonotype was counted once. This chain uses TRBV19 with TRBJ1-1, with D maybe TRBD1 (5 bases). V was shortened by 3 bases and J by 4 bases, with 15 bases between the two germline ends. Looked up from germline, CDR1 is LNHDA and CDR2 is SQIVND (reference sequence). The CDR3 sequence is 15 residues long. CDR3 nucleotides: TGTGCCAGTAGTATCGTAGACAGCCGGGGCACTGAAGCTTTCTTT. Its protein product is CASSIVDSRGTEAFF.

The DNA of the CDR3 is TGTGCCAGCAGCTTAGCAGTAAGCGACAGAGTCGGCTACACCTTC. Its protein is CASSLAVSDRVGYTF. The chain links TRBV7-2 to TRBJ1-2; possibly TRBD1 for D (5 bases). Germline V CDR1 and CDR2: SGHTA, FQGNSA. The CDR3 covers 15 residues. The V end lost 0 bases, the J end lost 8 bases, and 16 bases lay between the germline ends.

V and J are TRBV5-1 and TRBJ1-2; 7 bases are shared with TRBD1. The CDR3 consists of 14 residues. CDR1 SGHRS and CDR2 YFSETQ come from the germline V gene. V was clipped by 4 bases and J by 12 bases; unmatched bases: 15. The CDR3 region has the DNA TGCGCCAGCAGCCCCTCCGGGACAGTTCGTGCTCACACCTTC. Translating gives CASSPSGTVRAHTF.

This clonotype has just one count. Relative to the germline gene, one junction end is altered; a read error may explain this. The genes are TRBV6-2 or TRBV6-3 and TRBJ2-1, with unresolved D. Germline V gene data show CDR1 as MNHEY and CDR2 as SVGEGT. This CDR3 spans 19 amino acids. The CDR3: CANSYSRLTMRSSYNEQFF. CDR3 DNA sequence: TGTGCCAACAGTTACTCGAGATTAACTATGCGCTCTTCCTACAATGAGCAGTTCTTC.

The chain has TRBV27 and TRBJ2-1, with 8 bases aligning to TRBD2. Trimming at V came to 8 bases and at J to 6 bases, leaving 18 bases not matched to a gene. This CDR3 region has 17 residues. Germline V gene data show CDR1 as MNHEY and CDR2 as SMNVEV (reference sequence). For the CDR3, the DNA is TGTGCCAGCGGACCAAACCCCTTCACGGGGGGGCTCAATGAGCAGTTCTTC. It codes for CASGPNPFTGGLNEQFF.

The chain links TRBV6-6 to TRBJ1-1; D might be TRBD1 (5 bases). V lost 6 bases and J lost 0, with 8 bases in between. In germline, CDR1 is MNHNY, CDR2 SVGAGI (reference sequence). The CDR3 has 13 residues. CDR3 nucleotides: TGTGCCAGCAGCCGCAGGGTGAACACTGAAGCTTTCTTT. Its protein is CASSRRVNTEAFF.

The chain recombines TRBV18 with TRBJ2-1, with 9 bases matching TRBD1. The CDR3 runs 15 residues. In germline, CDR1 is KGHSH, CDR2 LQKENI. V shed 10 bases and J 7 bases; nucleotides not matched to a gene: 14. The CDR3 sequence is CATLEQGARGNEQFF. CDR3 coding DNA: TGTGCCACGCTTGAACAGGGGGCGCGAGGGAATGAGCAGTTCTTC.

V and J are TRBV7-2 and TRBJ2-4; 7 bases line up with TRBD1. The CDR3 spans 14 residues. V lost 8 bases, J lost 3 bases, and 7 bases stayed unmatched. Germline lookup yields CDR1 SGHTA and CDR2 FQGNSA. CDR3 nucleotide sequence: TGTGCCAGCCTTCAGGGGGTGGGCAAAAACATTCAGTACTTC. It codes for CASLQGVGKNIQYF.

This clonotype came up a few times. The CDR3, as DNA: TGTGCCAGCAGTTTTAAGGGGAGGGGGAACAATGAGCAGTACTTC. This gives the protein CASSFKGRGNNEQYF. This chain links TRBV7-3 with TRBJ2-1; possible D gene TRBD2, 7 bases. The J call is in doubt because the DNA end fits TRBJ2-7 better. This CDR3 has 15 amino acids. CDR1 is SGHTA and CDR2 is FQGTGA in the germline V gene.